This T cell receptor beta chain stems from a study of blood T cell repertoires in COVID-19. Across the whole study: Samples came from the United States, Italy and Spain, spanning acute and convalescent COVID-19. The analysed material was cDNA or gDNA that came from T cells, B-cell-depleted T cells, or PBMCs.

In the original analysis: Counts of nucleated cells, estimated from reference gene primer amplification, were obtained. Some clones are missing from TCRdb's copy, which holds only in-frame ones; the method was immunoSEQ multiplex PCR. The V and J calls and clone size come from that table; D and trimming were worked out from the DNA. The sample contains more than 85,000 clones, 82% of which appear only once. This clone was recorded once. This TCR came from a man older than 75 with acute or convalescent COVID-19. Sequencing used peripheral blood.

The CDR3 here is CASSFGGGRTNQPQHF. The CDR3 nucleotides read TGTGCCAGCAGCTTCGGGGGGGGGAGAACCAATCAGCCCCAGCATTTT. This chain uses TRBV5-4 with TRBJ1-5, with D tentatively TRBD1 (5 bases). Trimming stripped 2 bases from V and 3 bases from J, with 15 bases between. There are 16 residues in the CDR3. Germline CDR1 and CDR2: SGHNT and YYREEE (reference sequence). Full variable domain (outside the CDR3, taken from reference TRBV5-4 and TRBJ1-5): ETGVTQSPTHLIKTRGQQVTLRCSSQSGHNTVSWYQQALGQGPQFIFQYYREEENGRGNFPPRFSGLQFPNYSSELNVNALELDDSALYLCASSFGGGRTNQPQHFGDGTRLSIL.